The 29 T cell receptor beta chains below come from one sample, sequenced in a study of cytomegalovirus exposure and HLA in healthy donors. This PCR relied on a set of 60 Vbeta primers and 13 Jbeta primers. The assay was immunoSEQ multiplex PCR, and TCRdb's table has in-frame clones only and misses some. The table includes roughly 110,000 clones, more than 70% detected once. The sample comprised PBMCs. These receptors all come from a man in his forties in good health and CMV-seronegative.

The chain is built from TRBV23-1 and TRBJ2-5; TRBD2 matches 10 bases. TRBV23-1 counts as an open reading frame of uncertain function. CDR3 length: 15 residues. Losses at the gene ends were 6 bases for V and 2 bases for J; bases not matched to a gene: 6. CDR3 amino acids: CASSPLAGPQETQYF. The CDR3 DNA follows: TGCGCCAGCAGCCCACTAGCGGGGCCGCAAGAGACCCAGTACTTC.

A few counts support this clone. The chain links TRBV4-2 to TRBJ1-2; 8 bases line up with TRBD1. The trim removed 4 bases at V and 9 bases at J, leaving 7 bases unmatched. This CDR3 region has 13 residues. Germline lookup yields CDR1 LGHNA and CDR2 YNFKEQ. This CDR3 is CASSPAGGASYTF. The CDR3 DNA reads TGTGCCAGCAGCCCAGCAGGGGGCGCAAGCTACACCTTC.

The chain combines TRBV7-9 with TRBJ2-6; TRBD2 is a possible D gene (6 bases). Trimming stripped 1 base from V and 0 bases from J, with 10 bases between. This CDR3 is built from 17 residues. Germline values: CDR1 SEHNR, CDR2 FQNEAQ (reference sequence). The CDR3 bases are TGTGCCAGCAGCTTAGTTGGGGGGAGCTCTGGGGCCAACGTCCTGACTTTC. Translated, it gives CASSLVGGSSGANVLTF.

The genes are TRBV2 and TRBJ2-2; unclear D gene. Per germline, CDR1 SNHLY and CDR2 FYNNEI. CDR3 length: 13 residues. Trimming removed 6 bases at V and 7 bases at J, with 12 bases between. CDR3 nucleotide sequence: TGTGCCAGCAGCACTCGTAGGAGCGGGGAGCTGTTTTTT. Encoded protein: CASSTRRSGELFF.

CDR3 protein: CASSQVAGVTNILDTQYF. The CDR3 nucleotides are TGCGCCAGCAGCCAAGTAGCGGGGGTAACCAATATTTTAGATACGCAGTATTTT. V is TRBV4-1 and J is TRBJ2-3, with 9 bases that match TRBD2. The J segment lost 5 bases and the V segment lost 1 base, leaving 13 bases of the junction unmatched. Germline lookup yields CDR1 MGHRA and CDR2 YSYEKL. The length of the CDR3 is 18 residues.

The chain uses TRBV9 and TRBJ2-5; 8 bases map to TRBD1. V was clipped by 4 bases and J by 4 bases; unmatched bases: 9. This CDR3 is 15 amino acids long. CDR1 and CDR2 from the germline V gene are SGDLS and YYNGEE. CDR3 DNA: TGTGCCAGCAGCCCCCTAGGACAGGGAAGAGAGACCCAGTACTTC. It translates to CASSPLGQGRETQYF.

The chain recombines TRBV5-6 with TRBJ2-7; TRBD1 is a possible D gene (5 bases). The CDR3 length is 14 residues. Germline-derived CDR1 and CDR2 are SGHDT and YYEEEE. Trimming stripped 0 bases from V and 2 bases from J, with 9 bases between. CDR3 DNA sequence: TGTGCCAGCAGCTTGGCAGGGTACCCCTACGAGCAGTACTTC. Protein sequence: CASSLAGYPYEQYF.

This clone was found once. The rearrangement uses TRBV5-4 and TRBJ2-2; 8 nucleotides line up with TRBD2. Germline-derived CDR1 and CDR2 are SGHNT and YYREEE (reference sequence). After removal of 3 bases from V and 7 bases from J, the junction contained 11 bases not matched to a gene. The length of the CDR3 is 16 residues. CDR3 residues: CASSSAGRGAYGELFF. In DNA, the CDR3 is TGTGCCAGCAGCTCGGCGGGGCGGGGGGCGTACGGGGAGCTGTTTTTT.

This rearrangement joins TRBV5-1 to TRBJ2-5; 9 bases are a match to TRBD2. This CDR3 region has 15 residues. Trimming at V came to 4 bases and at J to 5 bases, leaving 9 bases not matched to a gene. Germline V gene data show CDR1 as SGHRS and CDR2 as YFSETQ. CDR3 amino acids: CASSGSGGPTETQYF. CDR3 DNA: TGCGCCAGCAGCGGAAGCGGGGGGCCCACCGAGACCCAGTACTTC.

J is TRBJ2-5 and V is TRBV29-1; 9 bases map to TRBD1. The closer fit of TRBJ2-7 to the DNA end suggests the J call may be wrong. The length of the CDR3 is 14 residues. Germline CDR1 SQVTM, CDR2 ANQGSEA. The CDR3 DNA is TGCAGCGCCGTTGGACAGGGGCAGATCTACGAGCAGTACTTC. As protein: CSAVGQGQIYEQYF.

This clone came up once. In DNA form, the CDR3 reads TGTGCCAGCAGCGCCCGGACAGGGGGCGCCTATAATTCACCCCTCCACTTT. Protein sequence: CASSARTGGAYNSPLHF. V is TRBV7-2 and J is TRBJ1-6, with 11 positions matching TRBD1. Looked up from germline, CDR1 is SGHTA and CDR2 is FQGNSA. The CDR3 length is 17 residues. V was pared by 5 bases and J by 2 bases, with 5 bases of the junction left unmatched.

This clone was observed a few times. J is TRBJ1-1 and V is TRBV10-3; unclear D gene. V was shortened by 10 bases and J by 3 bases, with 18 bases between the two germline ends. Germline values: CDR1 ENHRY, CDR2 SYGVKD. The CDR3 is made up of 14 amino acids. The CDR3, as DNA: TGTGCCACGGCCGACGAGGGCTGGGACACTGAAGCTTTCTTT. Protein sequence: CATADEGWDTEAFF.

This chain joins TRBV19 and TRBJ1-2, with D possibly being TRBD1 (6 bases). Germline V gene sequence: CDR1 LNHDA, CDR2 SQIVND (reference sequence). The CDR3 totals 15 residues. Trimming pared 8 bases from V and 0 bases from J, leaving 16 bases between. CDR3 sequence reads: CASRGRGRANYGYTF. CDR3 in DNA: TGTGCCAGTCGGGGCAGGGGCCGAGCTAACTATGGCTACACCTTC.

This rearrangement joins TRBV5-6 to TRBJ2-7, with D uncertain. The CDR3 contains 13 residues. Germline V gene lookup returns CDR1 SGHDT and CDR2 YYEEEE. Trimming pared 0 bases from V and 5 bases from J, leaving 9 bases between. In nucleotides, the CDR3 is TGTGCCAGCAGCTTGGTTGGCACAAACGAGCAGTACTTC. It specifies CASSLVGTNEQYF.

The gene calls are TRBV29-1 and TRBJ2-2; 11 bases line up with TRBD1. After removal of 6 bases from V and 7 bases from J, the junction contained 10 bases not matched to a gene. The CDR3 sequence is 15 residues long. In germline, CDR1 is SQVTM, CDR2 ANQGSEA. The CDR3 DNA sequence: TGCAGCGTACGCACCGGGACAGGGGGAGGCGGGGAGCTGTTTTTT. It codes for CSVRTGTGGGGELFF.

The CDR3 is CASSQDLTSGGVMTQYF. The CDR3 nucleotides read TGTGCCAGCAGCCAAGATCTAACTAGCGGGGGAGTTATGACCCAGTACTTC. The rearrangement uses TRBV4-2 and TRBJ2-5; 11 nucleotides align to TRBD2. Germline CDR1 LGHNA, CDR2 YNFKEQ. Unmatched junction bases numbered 10, after V lost 0 bases and J lost 7 bases. There are 17 residues in the CDR3.

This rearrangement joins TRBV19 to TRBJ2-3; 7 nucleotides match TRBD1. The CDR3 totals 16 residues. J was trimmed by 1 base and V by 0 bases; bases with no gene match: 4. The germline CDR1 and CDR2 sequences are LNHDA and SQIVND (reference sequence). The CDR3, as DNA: TGTGCCAGTAGTATAGATATTGACAGGGGCACAGATACGCAGTATTTT. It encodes CASSIDIDRGTDTQYF.

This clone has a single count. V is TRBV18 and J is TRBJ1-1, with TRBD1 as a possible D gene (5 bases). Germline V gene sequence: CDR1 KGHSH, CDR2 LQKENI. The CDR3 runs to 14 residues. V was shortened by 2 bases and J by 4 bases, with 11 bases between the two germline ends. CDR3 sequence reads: CASSPGAGSTEAFF. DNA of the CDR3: TGTGCCAGCTCACCAGGGGCGGGGAGCACTGAAGCTTTCTTT.

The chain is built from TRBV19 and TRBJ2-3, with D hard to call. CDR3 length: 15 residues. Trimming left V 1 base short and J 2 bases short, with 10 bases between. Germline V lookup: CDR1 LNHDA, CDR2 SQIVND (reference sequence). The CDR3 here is CASSIGREVTDTQYF. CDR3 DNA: TGTGCCAGTAGTATAGGACGCGAGGTCACAGATACGCAGTATTTT.

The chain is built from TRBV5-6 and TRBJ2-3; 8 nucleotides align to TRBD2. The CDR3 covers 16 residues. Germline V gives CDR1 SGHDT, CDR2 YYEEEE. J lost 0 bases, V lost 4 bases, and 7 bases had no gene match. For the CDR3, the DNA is TGTGCCAGCAGCACCGCCGGGACTAGAAGCACAGATACGCAGTATTTT. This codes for CASSTAGTRSTDTQYF.

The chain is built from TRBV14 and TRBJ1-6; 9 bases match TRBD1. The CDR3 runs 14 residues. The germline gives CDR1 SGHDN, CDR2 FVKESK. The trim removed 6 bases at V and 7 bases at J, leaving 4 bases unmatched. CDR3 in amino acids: CASRYRGLNSPLHF. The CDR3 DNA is TGTGCCAGCAGATACAGGGGGCTGAATTCACCCCTCCACTTT. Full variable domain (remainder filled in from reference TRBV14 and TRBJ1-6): EAGVTQFPSHSVIEKGQTVTLRCDPISGHDNLYWYRRVMGKEIKFLLHFVKESKQDESGMPNNRFLAERTGGTYSTLKVQPAELEDSGVYFCASRYRGLNSPLHFGNGTRLTVT.

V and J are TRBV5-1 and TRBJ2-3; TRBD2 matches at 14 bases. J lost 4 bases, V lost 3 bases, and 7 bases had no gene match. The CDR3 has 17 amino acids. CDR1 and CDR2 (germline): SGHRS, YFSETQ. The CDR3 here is CASSSGLAGGGADTQYF. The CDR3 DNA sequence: TGCGCCAGCAGCTCCGGACTAGCGGGGGGCGGGGCAGATACGCAGTATTTT.

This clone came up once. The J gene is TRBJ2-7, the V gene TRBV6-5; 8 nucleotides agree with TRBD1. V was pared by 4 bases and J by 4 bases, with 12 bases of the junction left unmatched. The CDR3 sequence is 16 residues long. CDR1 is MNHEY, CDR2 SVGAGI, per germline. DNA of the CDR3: TGTGCCAGCAGTTTAACCGGACAGGGCAAACATTACGAGCAGTACTTC. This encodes CASSLTGQGKHYEQYF.

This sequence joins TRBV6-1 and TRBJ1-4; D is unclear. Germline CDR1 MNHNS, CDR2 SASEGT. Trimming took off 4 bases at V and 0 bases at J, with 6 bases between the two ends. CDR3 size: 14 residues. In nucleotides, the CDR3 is TGTGCCAGCAGTGGCGGTGCAACTAATGAAAAACTGTTTTTT. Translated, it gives CASSGGATNEKLFF.

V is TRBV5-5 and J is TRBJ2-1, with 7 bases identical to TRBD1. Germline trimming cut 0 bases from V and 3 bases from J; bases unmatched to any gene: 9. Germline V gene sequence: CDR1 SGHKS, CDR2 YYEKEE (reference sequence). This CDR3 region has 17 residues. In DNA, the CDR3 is TGTGCCAGCAGCTTGGCGGGACAGAGGTCCTTCTACAATGAGCAGTTCTTC. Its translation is CASSLAGQRSFYNEQFF.

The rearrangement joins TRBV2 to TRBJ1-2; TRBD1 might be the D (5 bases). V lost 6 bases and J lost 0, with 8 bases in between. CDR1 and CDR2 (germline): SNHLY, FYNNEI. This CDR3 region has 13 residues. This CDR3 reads CASSRDSNYGYTF. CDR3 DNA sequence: TGTGCCAGCAGCCGGGACTCTAACTATGGCTACACCTTC.

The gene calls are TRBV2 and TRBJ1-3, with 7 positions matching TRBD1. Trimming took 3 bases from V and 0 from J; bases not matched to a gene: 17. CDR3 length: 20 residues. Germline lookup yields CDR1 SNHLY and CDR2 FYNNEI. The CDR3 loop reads CASSENRDSIISHSGNTIYF. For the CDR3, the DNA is TGTGCCAGCAGTGAGAATCGGGACAGTATAATCTCCCACTCTGGAAACACCATATATTTT.

This CDR3 is CASSGDSGREAFF. The CDR3 bases are TGTGCCAGCAGTGGAGACAGTGGTCGCGAAGCTTTCTTT. V usage is TRBV6-1 and J usage is TRBJ1-1, with a possible D match to TRBD1 (5 bases). Trimming took 4 bases from V and 8 from J, leaving 14 bases between them. This CDR3 region has 13 residues. CDR1 MNHNS and CDR2 SASEGT come from the germline V gene.

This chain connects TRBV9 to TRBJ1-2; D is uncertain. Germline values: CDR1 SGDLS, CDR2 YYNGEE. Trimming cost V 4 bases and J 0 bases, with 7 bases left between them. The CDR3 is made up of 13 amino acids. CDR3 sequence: CASSSGSNYGYTF. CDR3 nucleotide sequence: TGTGCCAGCAGCTCGGGGTCTAACTATGGCTACACCTTC.